What follows are 23 T cell receptor beta chains derived from one specimen sequenced in a study of T cells in Graves' hyperthyroidism and ophthalmopathy. TCR beta CDR3 sequences were amplified from RNA transcripts. HTBI primers were employed in a first-round RT-PCR of the TCR CDR3. TCRdb used MiXCR to reprocess the multiplex PCR reads, holding one entry per CDR3 protein. The table includes more than 300,000 distinct CDR3 sequences, roughly 20% detected once. The sequencing input was blood. These receptors came from a man in his late teens or twenties with Graves' ophthalmopathy.

J is TRBJ2-5 and V is TRBV29-1, with D perhaps matching TRBD2 (5 bases). The CDR3 has 12 amino acids. V lost 7 bases and J 2 bases, leaving 11 bases between the germline ends. Germline CDR1 and CDR2: SQVTM and ANQGSEA. CDR3 loop: CSANGVQETQYF. The CDR3 DNA is TGCAGCGCGAACGGGGTACAAGAGACCCAGTACTTC. Full variable domain (remainder filled in from reference TRBV29-1 and TRBJ2-5): SAVISQKPSRDICQRGTSLTIQCQVDSQVTMMFWYRQQPGQSLTLIATANQGSEATYESGFVIDKFPISRPNLTFSTLTVSNMSPEDSSIYLCSANGVQETQYFGPGTRLLVL.

This clonotype was counted at least ten times. J is TRBJ1-5 and V is TRBV20-1; the match to TRBD1 covers 8 bases. CDR1 is DFQATT and CDR2 is SNEGSKA in the germline V gene (reference sequence). The J segment lost 6 bases and the V segment lost 5 bases, leaving 12 bases of the junction unmatched. CDR3 length equals 15 residues. The CDR3 DNA follows: TGCAGTGCTCTTGAAGGGACAGGCGGGAGTCAGCCCCAGCATTTT. It codes for CSALEGTGGSQPQHF.

The sample holds many counts of this clonotype. The CDR3 region has the DNA TGTGCCAGCAGCGCCCACCGGGACAGGGGCACTGAAGCTTTCTTT. It specifies CASSAHRDRGTEAFF. This rearrangement joins TRBV2 to TRBJ1-1, with 10 nucleotides matching TRBD1. The V segment lost 6 bases and the J segment 4 bases; nucleotides outside the gene matches: 8. Germline loops: CDR1 SNHLY, CDR2 FYNNEI. The CDR3 extends over 15 amino acids. Combining the CDR3 with reference TRBV2 and TRBJ1-1 gives the whole variable domain EPEVTQTPSHQVTQMGQEVILRCVPISNHLYFYWYRQILGQKVEFLVSFYNNEISEKSEIFDDQFSVERPDGSNFTLKIRSTKLEDSAMYFCASSAHRDRGTEAFFGQGTRLTVV.

This clonotype has a count of ten or more. This sequence joins TRBV7-3 and TRBJ2-1, with D hard to call. In germline, CDR1 is SGHTA, CDR2 FQGTGA. Trimming took 2 bases from V and 0 from J, leaving 5 bases between them. This CDR3 spans 14 amino acids. CDR3 in amino acids: CASSLLGSYNEQFF. The CDR3 DNA reads TGTGCCAGCAGCTTACTAGGCTCCTACAATGAGCAGTTCTTC. The full variable domain, with the rest looked up from reference TRBV7-3 and TRBJ2-1, is GAGVSQTPSNKVTEKGKYVELRCDPISGHTALYWYRQSLGQGPEFLIYFQGTGAADDSGLPNDRFFAVRPEGSVSTLKIQRTERGDSAVYLCASSLLGSYNEQFFGPGTRLTVL.

This clonotype was seen more than once but under ten times. The chain links TRBV5-1 to TRBJ2-2; no reliable D call. The CDR3 totals 15 residues. V was cut by 3 bases and J by 3 bases, with 12 bases left in between. The germline CDR1 and CDR2 sequences are SGHRS and YFSETQ. As DNA, the CDR3 is TGCGCCAGCAGCTCGGTAAACTCGTACACCGGGGAGCTGTTTTTT. Encoded protein: CASSSVNSYTGELFF.

The chain combines TRBV3-1 with TRBJ2-7, with no clear D. The germline V gene encodes CDR1 LGHDT and CDR2 YNNKEL (reference sequence). The CDR3 is made up of 10 amino acids. V gave up 2 bases and J gave up 6 bases, with 2 bases separating them. The CDR3 region is CASSQREQYF. The CDR3, as DNA: TGTGCCAGCAGCCAACGCGAGCAGTACTTC.

This clonotype was counted many times. The chain uses TRBV7-3 and TRBJ2-3; 7 nucleotides align to TRBD1. With V trimmed by 5 bases and J by 1 base, 9 bases remained unmatched. The CDR3 consists of 16 residues. CDR1 is SGHTA, CDR2 FQGTGA, per germline. The CDR3 DNA sequence: TGTGCCAGCAGCCTCGCGAGGGGGCCTGGCACAGATACGCAGTATTTT. Its translation is CASSLARGPGTDTQYF.

This clonotype was seen ten or more times. The gene calls are TRBV5-5 and TRBJ2-3, with 7 bases that match TRBD2. The germline V gene has CDR1 SGHKS and CDR2 YYEKEE (reference sequence). The ends lost 4 bases at V and 2 bases at J; junction bases unmatched: 4. The length of the CDR3 is 14 residues. For the CDR3, the DNA is TGTGCCAGCAGCCACACTAGCGTCACAGATACGCAGTATTTT. Its protein is CASSHTSVTDTQYF.

The chain has TRBV19 and TRBJ2-5, with D possibly TRBD1 on 5 matching bases. The germline V gene has CDR1 LNHDA and CDR2 SQIVND (reference sequence). Trimming shortened V by 3 bases and J by 0 bases, and 8 bases separated the two germline ends. The CDR3 length is 14 residues. The CDR3 sequence: CASSIQGNQETQYF. DNA of the CDR3: TGTGCCAGTAGTATCCAGGGAAACCAAGAGACCCAGTACTTC. Looking up the rest from reference TRBV19 and TRBJ2-5 gives the full variable domain: DGGITQSPKYLFRKEGQNVTLSCEQNLNHDAMYWYRQDPGQGLRLIYYSQIVNDFQKGDIAEGYSVSREKKESFPLTVTSAQKNPTAFYLCASSIQGNQETQYFGPGTRLLVL.

This clonotype was seen at least ten times. The chain has TRBV20-1 and TRBJ2-1; 12 bases fit TRBD2. CDR1 is DFQATT and CDR2 is SNEGSKA in the germline V gene (reference sequence). The CDR3 spans 16 residues. Trimming took 2 bases from V and 1 from J; bases not matched to a gene: 3. CDR3 protein: CSARLAGGVSYNEQFF. The CDR3 coding sequence is TGCAGTGCTAGACTAGCGGGGGGGGTTTCCTACAATGAGCAGTTCTTC.

The rearrangement links TRBV15 to TRBJ1-5; tentative D call: TRBD1 (5 bases). The CDR3 runs to 15 residues. Germline V CDR1 and CDR2: LNHNV, YYDKDF (reference sequence). V was clipped by 8 bases and J by 10 bases, with 24 bases between them. CDR3 in DNA: TGTGCCACCGTTCGGGACTTGGGGGGGGGTCATCCCCAGCATTTT. This codes for CATVRDLGGGHPQHF.

The chain recombines TRBV14 with TRBJ1-2; 7 bases line up with TRBD1. With V trimmed by 9 bases and J by 2 bases, 9 bases remained unmatched. This CDR3 has 14 residues. Germline CDR1 SGHDN, CDR2 FVKESK. The CDR3: CARGGGQRNYGYTF. DNA for the CDR3: TGTGCCAGGGGGGGGGGACAGCGAAACTATGGCTACACCTTC.

The V gene is TRBV6-6, the J gene TRBJ2-1, with 8 bases identical to TRBD2. J gave up 3 bases and V 2 bases, and 6 bases lay outside the gene matches. Per the germline V gene, CDR1 is MNHNY and CDR2 is SVGAGI (reference sequence). The CDR3 extends over 16 amino acids. This CDR3 reads CASSYGVAGHYNEQFF. CDR3 DNA: TGTGCCAGCAGTTACGGAGTAGCGGGACACTACAATGAGCAGTTCTTC.

This clonotype was observed a handful of times. V gene TRBV27 combines with J gene TRBJ1-5, with no clear D. With 5 bases removed from V and 7 bases from J, the gap between germline ends came to 9 bases. Per germline, CDR1 MNHEY and CDR2 SMNVEV (reference sequence). This CDR3 spans 12 amino acids. The CDR3 loop reads CASSILGQPQHF. The CDR3 bases are TGTGCCAGCAGTATTTTAGGACAGCCCCAGCATTTT.

There are a few counts of this clonotype. CDR3 DNA sequence: TGTGCCACCAGTGACGAGGAGGACAGGGGGGGACAAGAGACCCAGTACTTC. Residues: CATSDEEDRGGQETQYF. This chain links TRBV24-1 with TRBJ2-5; TRBD1 matches at 10 bases. Germline CDR1 and CDR2: KGHDR and SFDVKD. CDR3 length: 17 amino acids. V was pared by 4 bases and J by 2 bases, with 9 bases of the junction left unmatched.

Many counts were recorded for this clonotype. The rearrangement links TRBV2 to TRBJ1-3, with D uncertain. V dropped 0 bases and J dropped 7 bases, with 4 bases sitting between them. This CDR3 has 12 residues. Germline V CDR1 and CDR2: SNHLY, FYNNEI. The CDR3 DNA follows: TGTGCCAGCAGTGAAGCTATTAACACCATATATTTT. Translated: CASSEAINTIYF.

This clonotype was seen many times. The V gene is TRBV20-1, the J gene TRBJ2-7; TRBD2 agrees at 9 bases. With V trimmed by 0 bases and J by 2 bases, 2 bases remained unmatched. The CDR3 is made up of 14 amino acids. CDR1 is DFQATT, CDR2 SNEGSKA, per germline (reference sequence). The CDR3: CSAREAGGPYEQYF. CDR3 sequence (DNA): TGCAGTGCTAGAGAAGCGGGGGGCCCCTACGAGCAGTACTTC.

The J gene is TRBJ2-1, the V gene TRBV10-3; 10 bases line up with TRBD2. V was pared by 1 base and J by 0 bases, with 3 bases of the junction left unmatched. CDR1 and CDR2 (germline): ENHRY, SYGVKD. The CDR3 consists of 17 residues. The CDR3 sequence: CAISEFSSGSSYNEQFF. The CDR3 bases are TGTGCCATCAGTGAGTTTTCTAGCGGGAGCTCCTACAATGAGCAGTTCTTC.

This clonotype was counted many times. The chain is built from TRBV12-3 or TRBV12-4 and TRBJ1-2; possibly TRBD1 for D (5 bases). The V end was cut by 7 bases, the J end by 6 bases, with 18 bases between. This CDR3 spans 14 amino acids. The CDR3 here is CASTQGGYGDGYTF. DNA for the CDR3: TGTGCCAGCACCCAGGGAGGGTACGGGGATGGCTACACCTTC.

This clonotype appeared many times. The chain is built from TRBV6-5 and TRBJ1-1; D is perhaps TRBD1 (5 bases). Trimming shortened V by 3 bases and J by 4 bases, and 12 bases separated the two germline ends. Per the germline V gene, CDR1 is MNHEY and CDR2 is SVGAGI. The CDR3 contains 14 residues. The CDR3 region is CASSYARGGTEAFF. DNA for the CDR3: TGTGCCAGCAGTTATGCCCGGGGGGGCACTGAAGCTTTCTTT.

At least ten counts were recorded for this clonotype. This CDR3 is CASSRDAGYEQYF. DNA of the CDR3: TGTGCCAGCAGCCGGGACGCTGGCTACGAGCAGTACTTC. The rearrangement links TRBV11-3 to TRBJ2-7; D might be TRBD1 or TRBD2, each matching 5 bases. V shed 5 bases and J shed 3 bases, with 11 bases lying between them. This CDR3 has 13 amino acids. Germline V lookup: CDR1 SGHNT, CDR2 YENEEA.

The V and J genes are TRBV14 and TRBJ2-3; a weak D match, TRBD2 (6 bases). The germline gives CDR1 SGHDN, CDR2 FVKESK. The CDR3 length is 16 residues. With 1 base removed from V and 7 bases from J, the gap between germline ends came to 18 bases. CDR3 region: CASSQVGAGKLNTQYF. In nucleotides, the CDR3 is TGTGCCAGCAGCCAAGTCGGTGCGGGGAAGTTAAATACGCAGTATTTT.

At least ten counts were recorded for this clonotype. The chain joins TRBV20-1 to TRBJ2-3; D is possibly TRBD2 (6 bases). CDR1 and CDR2 (germline): DFQATT, SNEGSKA (reference sequence). Trimming shortened V by 6 bases and J by 0 bases, and 16 bases separated the two germline ends. This CDR3 comprises 15 residues. The CDR3 protein is CSAPTRSWSTDTQYF. The CDR3 DNA follows: TGCAGTGCCCCGACTAGATCGTGGAGCACAGATACGCAGTATTTT.